The source of this TCR beta chain is a study of identifying expanded T cells in peripheral blood. With respect to this clone: Its specificity is not known.

Assay: immunoSEQ multiplex PCR; the TCRdb copy retains only in-frame clones and omits some. This table has over 90,000 clones, approximately 90% appearing once. Study-level points and caveats: About 1.2 clones differed between technical replicates, versus about 17 and 20 over time. Across healthy donors, higher total template counts meant significantly greater approximately two-week count variance.

Material for sequencing was blood. This TCR derives from a person aged 18 to 75 in good health.

The CDR3 region is CASSLTGVSGNTIYF. The DNA for the CDR3 is TGTGCCAGCAGCTTGACAGGGGTCTCTGGAAACACCATATATTTT. The chain links TRBV11-3 to TRBJ1-3; 8 bases fit TRBD1. The CDR3 is made up of 15 amino acids. Germline lookup yields CDR1 SGHNT and CDR2 YENEEA. Trimming cost V 3 bases and J 0 bases; bases outside gene matches: 1.